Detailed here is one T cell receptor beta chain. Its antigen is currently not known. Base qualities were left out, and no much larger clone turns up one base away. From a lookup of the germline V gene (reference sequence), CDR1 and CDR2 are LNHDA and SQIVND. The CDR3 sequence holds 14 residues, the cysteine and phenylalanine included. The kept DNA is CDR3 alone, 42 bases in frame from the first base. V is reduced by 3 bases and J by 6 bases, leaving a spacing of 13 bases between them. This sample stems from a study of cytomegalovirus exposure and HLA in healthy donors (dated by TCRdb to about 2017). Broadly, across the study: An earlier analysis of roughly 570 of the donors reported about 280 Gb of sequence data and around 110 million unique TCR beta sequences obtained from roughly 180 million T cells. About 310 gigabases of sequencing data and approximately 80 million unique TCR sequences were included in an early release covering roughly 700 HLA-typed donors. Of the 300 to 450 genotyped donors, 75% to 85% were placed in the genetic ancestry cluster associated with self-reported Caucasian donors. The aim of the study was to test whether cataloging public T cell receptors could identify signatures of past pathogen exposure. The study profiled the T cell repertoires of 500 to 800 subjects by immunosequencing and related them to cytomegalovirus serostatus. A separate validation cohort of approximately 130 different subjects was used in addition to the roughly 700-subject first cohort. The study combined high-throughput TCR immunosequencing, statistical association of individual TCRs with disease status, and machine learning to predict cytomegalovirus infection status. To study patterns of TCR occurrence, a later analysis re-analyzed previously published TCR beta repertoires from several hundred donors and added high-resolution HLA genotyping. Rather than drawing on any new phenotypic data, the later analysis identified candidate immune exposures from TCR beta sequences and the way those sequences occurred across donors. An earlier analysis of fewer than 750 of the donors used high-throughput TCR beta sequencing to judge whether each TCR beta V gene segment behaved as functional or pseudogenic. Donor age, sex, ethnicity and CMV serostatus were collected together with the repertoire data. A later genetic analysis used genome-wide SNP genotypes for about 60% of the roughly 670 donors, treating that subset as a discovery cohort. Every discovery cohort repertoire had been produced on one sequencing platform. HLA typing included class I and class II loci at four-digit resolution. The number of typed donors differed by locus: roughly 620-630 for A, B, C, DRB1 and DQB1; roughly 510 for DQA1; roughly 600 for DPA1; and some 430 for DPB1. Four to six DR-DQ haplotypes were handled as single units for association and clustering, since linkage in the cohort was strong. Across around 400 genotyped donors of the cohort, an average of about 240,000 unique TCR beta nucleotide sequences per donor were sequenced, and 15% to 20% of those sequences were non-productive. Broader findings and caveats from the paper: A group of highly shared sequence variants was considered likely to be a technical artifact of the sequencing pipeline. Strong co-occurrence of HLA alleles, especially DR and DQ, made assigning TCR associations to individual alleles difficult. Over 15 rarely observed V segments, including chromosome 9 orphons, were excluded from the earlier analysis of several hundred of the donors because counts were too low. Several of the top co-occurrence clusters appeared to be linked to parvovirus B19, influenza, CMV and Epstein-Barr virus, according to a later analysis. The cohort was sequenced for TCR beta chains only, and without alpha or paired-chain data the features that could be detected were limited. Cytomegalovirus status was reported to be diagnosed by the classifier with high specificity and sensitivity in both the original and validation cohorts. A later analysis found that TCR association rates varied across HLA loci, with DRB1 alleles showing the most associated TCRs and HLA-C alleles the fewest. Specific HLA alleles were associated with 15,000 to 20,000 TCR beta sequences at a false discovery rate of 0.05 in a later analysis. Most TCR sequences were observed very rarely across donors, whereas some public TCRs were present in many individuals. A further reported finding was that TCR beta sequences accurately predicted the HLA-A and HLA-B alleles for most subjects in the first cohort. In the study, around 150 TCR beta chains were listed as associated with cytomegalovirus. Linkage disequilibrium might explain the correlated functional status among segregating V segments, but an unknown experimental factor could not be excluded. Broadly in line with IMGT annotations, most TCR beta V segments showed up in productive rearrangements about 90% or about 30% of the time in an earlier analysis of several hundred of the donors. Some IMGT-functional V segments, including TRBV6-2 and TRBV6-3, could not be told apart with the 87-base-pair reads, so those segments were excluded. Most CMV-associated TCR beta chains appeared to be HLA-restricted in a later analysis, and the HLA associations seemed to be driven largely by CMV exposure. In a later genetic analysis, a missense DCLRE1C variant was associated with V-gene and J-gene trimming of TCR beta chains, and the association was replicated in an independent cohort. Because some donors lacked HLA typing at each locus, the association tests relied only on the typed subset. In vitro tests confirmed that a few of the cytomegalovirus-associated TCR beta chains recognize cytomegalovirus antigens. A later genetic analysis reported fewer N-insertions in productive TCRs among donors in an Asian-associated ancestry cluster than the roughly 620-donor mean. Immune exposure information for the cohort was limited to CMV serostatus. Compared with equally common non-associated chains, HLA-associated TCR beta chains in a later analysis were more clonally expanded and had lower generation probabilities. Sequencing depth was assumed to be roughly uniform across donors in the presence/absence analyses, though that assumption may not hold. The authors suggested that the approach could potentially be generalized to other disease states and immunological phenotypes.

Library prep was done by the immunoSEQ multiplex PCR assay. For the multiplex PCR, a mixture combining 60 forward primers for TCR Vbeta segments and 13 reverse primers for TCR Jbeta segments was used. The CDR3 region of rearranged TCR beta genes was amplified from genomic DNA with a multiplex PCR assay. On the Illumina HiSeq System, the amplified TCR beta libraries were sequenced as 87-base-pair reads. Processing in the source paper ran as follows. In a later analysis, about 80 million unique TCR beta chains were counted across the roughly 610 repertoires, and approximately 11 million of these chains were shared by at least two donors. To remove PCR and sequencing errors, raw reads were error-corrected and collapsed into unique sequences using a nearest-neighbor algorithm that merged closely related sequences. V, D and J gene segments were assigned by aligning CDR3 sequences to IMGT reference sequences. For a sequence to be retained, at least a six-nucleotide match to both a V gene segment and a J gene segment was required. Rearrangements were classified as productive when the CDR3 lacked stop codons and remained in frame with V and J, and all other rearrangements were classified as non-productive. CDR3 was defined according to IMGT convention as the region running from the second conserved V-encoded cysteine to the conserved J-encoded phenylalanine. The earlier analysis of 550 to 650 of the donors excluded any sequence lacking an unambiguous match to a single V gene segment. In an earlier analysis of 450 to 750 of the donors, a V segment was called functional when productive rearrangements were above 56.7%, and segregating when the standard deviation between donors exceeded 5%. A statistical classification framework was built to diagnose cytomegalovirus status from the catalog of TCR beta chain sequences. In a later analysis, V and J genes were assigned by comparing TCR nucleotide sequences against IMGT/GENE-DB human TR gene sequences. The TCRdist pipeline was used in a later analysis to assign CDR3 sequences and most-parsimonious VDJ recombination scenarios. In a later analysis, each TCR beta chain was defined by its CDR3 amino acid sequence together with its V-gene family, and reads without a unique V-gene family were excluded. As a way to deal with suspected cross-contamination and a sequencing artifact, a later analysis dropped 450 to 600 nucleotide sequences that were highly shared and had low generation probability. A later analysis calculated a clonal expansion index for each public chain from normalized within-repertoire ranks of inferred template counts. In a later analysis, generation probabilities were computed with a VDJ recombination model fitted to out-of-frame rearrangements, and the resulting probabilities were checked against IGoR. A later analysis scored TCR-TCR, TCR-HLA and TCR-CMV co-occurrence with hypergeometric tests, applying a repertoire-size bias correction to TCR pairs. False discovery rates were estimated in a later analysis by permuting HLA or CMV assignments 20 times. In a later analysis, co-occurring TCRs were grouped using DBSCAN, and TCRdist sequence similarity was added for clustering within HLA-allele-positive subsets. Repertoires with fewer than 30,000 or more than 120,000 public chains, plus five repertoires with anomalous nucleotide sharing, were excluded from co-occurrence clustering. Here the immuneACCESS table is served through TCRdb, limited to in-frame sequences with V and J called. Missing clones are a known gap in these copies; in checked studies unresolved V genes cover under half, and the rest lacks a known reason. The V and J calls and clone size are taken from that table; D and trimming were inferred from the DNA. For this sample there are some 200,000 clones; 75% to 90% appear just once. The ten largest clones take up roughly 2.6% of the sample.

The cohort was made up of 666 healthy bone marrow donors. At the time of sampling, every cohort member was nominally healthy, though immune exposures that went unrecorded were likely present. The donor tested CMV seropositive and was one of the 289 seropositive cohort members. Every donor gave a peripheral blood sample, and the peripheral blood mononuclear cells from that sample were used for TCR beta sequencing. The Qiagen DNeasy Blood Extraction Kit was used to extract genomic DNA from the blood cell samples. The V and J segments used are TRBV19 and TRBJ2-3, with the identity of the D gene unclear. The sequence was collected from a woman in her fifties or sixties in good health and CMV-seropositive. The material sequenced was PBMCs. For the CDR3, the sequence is CASSIRRRKDTQYF. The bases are TGTGCCAGTAGTATTCGGCGCAGGAAGGATACGCAGTATTTT.